The 11 T cell receptor delta chains presented below share a single source sample, sequenced in a study of gamma-delta T cells after stem cell transplantation. TCRdb called clones from the RT-PCR reads again using CATT. The data show 950 to 1,300 delta-chain clones, with just over 3% seen just once and around 36% held by the top ten. Sequencing input: gamma-delta T cells. These receptors were obtained from a human donor. It is not recorded whose cells these are; they may come from a transplant donor.

To note about this clone: A read error is likely here: a far larger clone is one base away. The sample carries other DNA sequences with the same CDR3. V usage is TRDV2 and J usage is TRDJ3; 11 nucleotides align to TRDD3. The germline gives CDR1 GEAIGNYY, CDR2 EKD. The CDR3 covers 19 residues. The CDR3 bases are TGCGCCTGTGACACAGCTGGGGGATACCTCTCCTGGGACACCCGACAGATGTTTTTC. This encodes CACDTAGGYLSWDTRQMFF.

This clone was seen only a few times. The TCRdb record carries a much larger clone's protein, which differs from this DNA's translation at residue 4; a read error is the likely cause, and the protein listed here is the DNA translation. J is TRDJ1 and V is TRDV2; 12 bases are a match to TRDD3. CDR3 length: 16 amino acids. The V segment lost 5 bases and the J segment 1 base; nucleotides outside the gene matches: 7. Per the germline V gene, CDR1 is GEAIGNYY and CDR2 is EKD. The CDR3 is CACGALGDTGTDKLIF. In DNA, the CDR3 is TGTGCCTGTGGGGCACTGGGGGATACTGGCACCGATAAACTCATCTTT.

Details on this clone: The TCRdb record carries a much larger clone's protein, which differs from this DNA's translation at residue 15; a read error is the likely cause, and the protein listed here is the DNA translation. The CDR3 sequence: CACDTILGAPGRDTNKLIF. CDR3 nucleotide sequence: TGTGCCTGTGACACGATACTGGGGGCCCCCGGCCGGGACACCAATAAACTCATCTTT. The V and J genes are TRDV2 and TRDJ1; TRDD3 aligns across 8 bases. The CDR3 is 19 residues long. CDR1 is GEAIGNYY and CDR2 is EKD in the germline V gene.

This chain joins TRDV2 and TRDJ1; TRDD3 aligns across 12 bases. J lost 0 bases, V lost 4 bases, and 5 bases had no gene match. Germline loops: CDR1 GEAIGNYY, CDR2 EKD. This CDR3 has 16 amino acids. The chain's CDR3 is CACEGLGDTNTDKLIF. The CDR3 coding sequence is TGTGCCTGTGAAGGACTGGGGGATACAAACACCGATAAACTCATCTTT.

This clone was observed a few times. This DNA's translation and the protein TCRdb lists, from a much larger clone, do not match at residue 12, likely due to a read error; the protein shown is translated from the DNA. The chain is built from TRDV2 and TRDJ3; D is perhaps TRDD3 (6 bases). This CDR3 region has 18 residues. CDR1 GEAIGNYY and CDR2 EKD come from the germline V gene. In DNA, the CDR3 is TGTGCCTGTGACACCATTGGGGGCGTCTCCTGGGGCACCCGACAGATGTTTTTC. Protein sequence: CACDTIGGVSWGTRQMFF.

On this clone: This sequence is one base from a far larger clone and is likely a read error. The rearrangement joins TRDV2 to TRDJ1, with 8 bases fitting TRDD3. The CDR3 covers 15 residues. Germline V gives CDR1 GEAIGNYY, CDR2 EKD. V trimming: 1 base; J trimming: 4 bases; junction bases outside the gene matches: 7. The CDR3 sequence is CACDTPGDRGDKLIF. The DNA for the CDR3 is TGTGCCTGTGACACTCCGGGGGATAGGGGCGATAAACTCATCTTT.

In this sample, this clone turned up a few times. This likely stems from a read error, as it lies one base from a far larger clone. The same CDR3 also results from other DNA sequences found in this sample. This chain connects TRDV2 to TRDJ1; 8 bases line up with TRDD3. V was pared by 2 bases and J by 0 bases, with 4 bases of the junction left unmatched. The CDR3 consists of 15 residues. The germline gives CDR1 GEAIGNYY, CDR2 EKD. The CDR3 nucleotides are TGTGCCTGTGACAGGCTGGGGGACAACACCGATAAACTCATCTTT. Translated: CACDRLGDNTDKLIF.

This clone turned up a few times. A far larger clone is off by one base, so a read error is likely. Other DNA sequences of this sample code for an identical CDR3. V gene TRDV2 combines with J gene TRDJ3; 11 positions agree with TRDD3. Germline V gene lookup returns CDR1 GEAIGNYY and CDR2 EKD. There are 19 residues in the CDR3. The CDR3 spells CACDTAGGYLSWDTRQMFF. CDR3 bases: TGTGCCTGTGACACAGCTGGGGGATACCTCTCCTGGGACACCCGGCAGATGTTTTTC.

The sample holds a few counts of this clone. This chain connects TRDV2 to TRDJ1, with 10 positions matching TRDD3. Germline loops: CDR1 GEAIGNYY, CDR2 EKD. This CDR3 contains 21 residues. V lost 4 bases, J lost 0 bases, and 22 bases stayed unmatched. The CDR3 region is CACETLGELGDKGEYTDKLIF. The CDR3 DNA is TGTGCCTGTGAGACCCTTGGGGAGCTGGGGGATAAGGGGGAATACACCGATAAACTCATCTTT.

This clone has a handful of counts. The protein that TCRdb holds for this DNA derives from a much larger clone and differs from the translated DNA at residue 6, which likely indicates a read error; the protein shown here is translated from the DNA. The chain recombines TRDV2 with TRDJ1; 10 nucleotides line up with TRDD3. The V gene end was trimmed by 1 base and the J gene end by 1 base; junction bases not matched to a gene: 11. CDR3 length equals 18 residues. CDR1 is GEAIGNYY, CDR2 EKD, per germline. CDR3 residues: CACDTALGGYGSTDKLIF. DNA of the CDR3: TGTGCCTGTGACACTGCACTCGGGGGATACGGGTCCACCGATAAACTCATCTTT.

Concerning this clone: This likely came from a read error, as a far larger clone is one base away. J is TRDJ3 and V is TRDV2, with a tentative D call TRDD3 (6 bases). The CDR3 sequence is 18 residues long. The germline CDR1 and CDR2 sequences are GEAIGNYY and EKD. The V gene lost 0 bases and the J gene lost 0 bases, with 11 bases spanning the gap. This CDR3 is CACDTIGGASWDTRQMFF. CDR3 bases: TGTGCCTGTGACACCATTGGGGGCGCCTCCTGGGACACCCGACAGATGTTTTTC.